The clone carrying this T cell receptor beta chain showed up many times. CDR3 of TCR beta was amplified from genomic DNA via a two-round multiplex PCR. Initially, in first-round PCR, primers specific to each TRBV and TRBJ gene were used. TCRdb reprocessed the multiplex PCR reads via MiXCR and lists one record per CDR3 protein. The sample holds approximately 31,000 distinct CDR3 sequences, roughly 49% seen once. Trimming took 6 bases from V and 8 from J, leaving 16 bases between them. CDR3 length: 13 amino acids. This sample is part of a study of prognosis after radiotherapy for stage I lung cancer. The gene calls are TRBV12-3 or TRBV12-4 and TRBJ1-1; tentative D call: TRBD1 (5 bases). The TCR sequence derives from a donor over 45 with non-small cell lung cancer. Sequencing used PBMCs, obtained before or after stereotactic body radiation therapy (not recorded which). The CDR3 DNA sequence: TGTGCCAGCAGCGGAGATTGGGCAGGGGAAGCTTTCTTT. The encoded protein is CASSGDWAGEAFF.